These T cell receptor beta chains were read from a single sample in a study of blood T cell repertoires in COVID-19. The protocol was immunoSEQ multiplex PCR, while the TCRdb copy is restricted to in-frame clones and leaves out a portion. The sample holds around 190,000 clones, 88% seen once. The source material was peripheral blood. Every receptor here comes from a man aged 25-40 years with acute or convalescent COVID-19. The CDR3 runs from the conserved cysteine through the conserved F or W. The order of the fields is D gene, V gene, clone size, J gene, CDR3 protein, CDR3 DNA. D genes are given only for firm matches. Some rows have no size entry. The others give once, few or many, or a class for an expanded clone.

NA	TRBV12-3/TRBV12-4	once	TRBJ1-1	CASRGGGTEAFF	TGTGCCAGCAGGGGAGGGGGCACTGAAGCTTTCTTT
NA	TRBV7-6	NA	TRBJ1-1	CASSVQGSTEAFF	TGTGCCAGCAGCGTTCAGGGGAGCACTGAAGCTTTCTTT
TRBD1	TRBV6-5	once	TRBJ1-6	CASHYRGGNSPLHF	TGTGCCAGCCATTACAGGGGAGGTAATTCACCCCTCCACTTT
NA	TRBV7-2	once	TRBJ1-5	CASSLVAGQNQPQHF	TGTGCCAGCAGCTTAGTAGCGGGTCAAAATCAGCCCCAGCATTTT
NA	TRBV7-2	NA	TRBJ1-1	CASSPQGFTEAFF	TGTGCCAGCAGTCCACAGGGTTTCACTGAAGCTTTCTTT
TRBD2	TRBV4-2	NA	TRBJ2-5	CASSQERGGQETQYF	TGTGCCAGCAGCCAAGAGCGGGGGGGCCAAGAGACCCAGTACTTC
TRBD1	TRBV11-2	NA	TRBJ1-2	CASSLGRQGSGYTF	TGTGCCAGCAGCTTAGGGCGACAGGGGTCTGGCTACACCTTC
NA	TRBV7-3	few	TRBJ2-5	CASSLSSQETQYF	TGTGCCAGCAGCTTATCCAGCCAAGAGACCCAGTACTTC
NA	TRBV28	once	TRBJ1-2	CATIPGGDYYGYTF	TGTGCCACCATACCTGGGGGCGATTACTATGGCTACACCTTC
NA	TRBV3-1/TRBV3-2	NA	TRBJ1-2	CASSPRGGVRGFYTF	TGTGCCAGCAGCCCCCGGGGTGGGGTTCGGGGGTTCTACACCTTC
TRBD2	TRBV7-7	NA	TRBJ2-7	CASSPGLNYYEQYF	TGTGCTAGCAGCCCGGGACTAAATTATTACGAGCAGTACTTC
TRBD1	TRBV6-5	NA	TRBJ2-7	CASSLSDRRSYEQYF	TGTGCCAGCAGCTTATCGGACAGGAGATCCTACGAGCAGTACTTC
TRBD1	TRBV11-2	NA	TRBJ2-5	CASSLGPGTGGETQYF	TGTGCCAGCAGCTTAGGCCCCGGGACAGGGGGAGAGACCCAGTACTTC
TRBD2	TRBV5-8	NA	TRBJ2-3	CASSFQRGVTDTQYF	TGTGCCAGCAGCTTTCAGCGGGGGGTAACAGATACGCAGTATTTT
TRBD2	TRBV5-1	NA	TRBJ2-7	CASSKASGGALDEQYF	TGCGCCAGCAGCAAGGCTAGCGGGGGGGCGTTGGACGAGCAGTACTTC
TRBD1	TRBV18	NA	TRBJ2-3	CASSPQTGRDTQYF	TGTGCCAGCTCACCGCAGACAGGGCGGGATACGCAGTATTTT
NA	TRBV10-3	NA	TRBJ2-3	CAISGSADTQYF	TGTGCCATCAGTGGATCGGCAGATACGCAGTATTTT
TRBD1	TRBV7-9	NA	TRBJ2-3	CASTFGSARGLSDTQYF	TGTGCCAGCACCTTTGGGTCGGCCAGGGGGCTTTCAGATACGCAGTATTTT
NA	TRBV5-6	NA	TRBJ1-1	CASSHDTWNTEAFF	TGTGCCAGCAGTCACGACACCTGGAACACTGAAGCTTTCTTT
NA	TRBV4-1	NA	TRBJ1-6	CASSQVGPGGGPLHF	TGCGCCAGCAGCCAAGTAGGCCCGGGGGGAGGACCCCTCCACTTT
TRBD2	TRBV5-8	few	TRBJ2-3	CASSLASGGADTQYF	TGTGCCAGCAGCTTGGCCAGCGGGGGGGCAGATACGCAGTATTTT
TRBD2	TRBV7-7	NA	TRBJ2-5	CASSLGLAGGEDETQYF	TGTGCTAGCAGCTTAGGGCTAGCGGGGGGCGAGGATGAGACCCAGTACTTC
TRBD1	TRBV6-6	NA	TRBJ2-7	CASSYSGTGVSEQYF	TGTGCCAGCAGTTACTCCGGGACAGGGGTTTCCGAGCAGTACTTC
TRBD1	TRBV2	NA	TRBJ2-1	CASRGDRGSYNEQFF	TGTGCCAGCAGGGGGGACAGGGGTTCCTACAATGAGCAGTTCTTC
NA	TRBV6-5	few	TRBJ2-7	CASSYSAGLTYEQYF	TGTGCCAGCAGTTACTCTGCAGGGCTTACCTACGAGCAGTACTTC
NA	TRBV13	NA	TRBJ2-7	CASSDGTLPYEQYF	TGTGCCAGCAGCGACGGGACATTACCCTACGAGCAGTACTTC
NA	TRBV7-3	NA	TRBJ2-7	CASSLIGGYEQYF	TGTGCCAGCAGCTTAATCGGGGGTTACGAGCAGTACTTC
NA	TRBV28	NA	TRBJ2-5	CASSSGGHEETQYF	TGTGCCAGCAGTTCGGGGGGCCACGAAGAGACCCAGTACTTC
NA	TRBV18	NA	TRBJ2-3	CASSPTGPQDTQYF	TGTGCCAGCTCACCGACGGGTCCCCAGGATACGCAGTATTTT
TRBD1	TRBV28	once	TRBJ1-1	CASRWSRGMNTEAFF	TGTGCCAGCAGATGGAGCAGGGGGATGAACACTGAAGCTTTCTTT
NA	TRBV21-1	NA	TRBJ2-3	CASSKGWKREMDTQYF	TGTGCCAGCAGCAAAGGATGGAAGCGGGAGATGGATACGCAGTATTTT
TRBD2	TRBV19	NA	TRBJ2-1	CASSRTSGSFYEQFF	TGTGCCAGTAGTCGGACTAGCGGGAGCTTTTATGAGCAGTTCTTC
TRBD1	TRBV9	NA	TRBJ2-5	CASSPPGTGGRETQYF	TGTGCCAGCAGCCCCCCCGGAACAGGGGGCAGAGAGACCCAGTACTTC
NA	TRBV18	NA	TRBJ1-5	CASSSQGGPGGQPQHF	TGTGCCAGCTCATCCCAGGGAGGGCCCGGTGGGCAGCCCCAGCATTTT
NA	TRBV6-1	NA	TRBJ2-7	CASSERGLTYEQYF	TGTGCCAGCAGTGAAAGGGGACTTACCTACGAGCAGTACTTC
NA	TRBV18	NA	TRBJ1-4	CASSPGTGNEKLFF	TGTGCCAGCTCACCAGGAACGGGGAATGAAAAACTGTTTTTT
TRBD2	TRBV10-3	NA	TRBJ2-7	CAISGSGRAYEQYF	TGTGCCATCAGTGGTAGCGGGAGAGCCTACGAGCAGTACTTC
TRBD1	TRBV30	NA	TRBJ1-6	CAWRRLTGTADNSPLHF	TGTGCCTGGAGACGTCTCACCGGGACAGCCGATAATTCACCCCTCCACTTT
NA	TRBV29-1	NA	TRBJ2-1	CSALGPLGANEQFF	TGCAGCGCCTTGGGGCCGTTGGGGGCTAATGAGCAGTTCTTC
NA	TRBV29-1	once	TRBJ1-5	CSVLLPQSNQPQHF	TGCAGCGTTTTATTGCCGCAGAGCAATCAGCCCCAGCATTTT
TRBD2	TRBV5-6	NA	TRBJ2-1	CASSLKGLAVTSYNEQFF	TGTGCCAGCAGCTTAAAGGGACTAGCGGTAACATCCTACAATGAGCAGTTCTTC
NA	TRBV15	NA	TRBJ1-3	CATSASLPSSGNTIYF	TGTGCCACCAGCGCTTCTTTACCCAGCTCTGGAAACACCATATATTTT
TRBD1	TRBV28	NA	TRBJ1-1	CASSSGGFEAFF	TGTGCCAGCAGTTCAGGGGGCTTTGAAGCTTTCTTT
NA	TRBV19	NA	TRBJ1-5	CASKVGQLSNQPQHF	TGTGCCAGTAAAGTCGGACAGCTTTCGAATCAGCCCCAGCATTTT
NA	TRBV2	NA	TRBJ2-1	CASSEWLGRNEQFF	TGTGCCAGCAGTGAGTGGCTAGGGAGGAATGAGCAGTTCTTC